This TCR beta chain was profiled in a study of T cell responses to AZD1222 COVID-19 vaccine. The CDR3 has 12 amino acids. V was cut by 3 bases and J by 8 bases, with 10 bases left in between. Per germline, CDR1 LGHDT and CDR2 YNNKEL (reference sequence). For this clone: Its antigen remains unidentified.

Findings and limits, study-wide: The sample set comprised mostly white British donors with more females, and clonal diversity was possibly underestimated. Spike regions recognized by vaccine-associated CD4 TCRs spanned the protein, led by 160-218 and 743-854. Seropositive status at baseline applied to only 6 or 7 AZD1222 recipients.

Clones were sequenced by immunoSEQ multiplex PCR, and TCRdb holds only the in-frame ones, with some missing. The data contain hundreds of thousands of clones, approximately 94% of them singletons. The sequence derives from an adult in good health. This material consisted of peripheral blood, taken on day 0 of MenACWY control vaccination. The V call is TRBV3-1 (or the pseudogene TRBV3-2), the J call TRBJ1-2; D unclear. The CDR3 here is CASSQTGTGYTF. CDR3 DNA sequence: TGTGCCAGCAGCCAGACGGGAACCGGCTACACCTTC.